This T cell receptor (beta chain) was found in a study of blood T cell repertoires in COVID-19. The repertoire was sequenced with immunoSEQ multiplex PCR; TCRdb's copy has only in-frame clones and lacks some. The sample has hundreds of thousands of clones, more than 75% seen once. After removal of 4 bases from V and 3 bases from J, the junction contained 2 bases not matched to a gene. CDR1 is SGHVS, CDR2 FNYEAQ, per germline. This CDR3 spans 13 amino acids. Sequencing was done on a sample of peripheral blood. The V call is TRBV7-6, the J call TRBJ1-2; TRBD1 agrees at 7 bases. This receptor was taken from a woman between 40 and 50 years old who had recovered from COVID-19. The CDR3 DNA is TGTGCCAGCAGCTCAGACAGGGACTATGGCTACACCTTC. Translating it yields CASSSDRDYGYTF.